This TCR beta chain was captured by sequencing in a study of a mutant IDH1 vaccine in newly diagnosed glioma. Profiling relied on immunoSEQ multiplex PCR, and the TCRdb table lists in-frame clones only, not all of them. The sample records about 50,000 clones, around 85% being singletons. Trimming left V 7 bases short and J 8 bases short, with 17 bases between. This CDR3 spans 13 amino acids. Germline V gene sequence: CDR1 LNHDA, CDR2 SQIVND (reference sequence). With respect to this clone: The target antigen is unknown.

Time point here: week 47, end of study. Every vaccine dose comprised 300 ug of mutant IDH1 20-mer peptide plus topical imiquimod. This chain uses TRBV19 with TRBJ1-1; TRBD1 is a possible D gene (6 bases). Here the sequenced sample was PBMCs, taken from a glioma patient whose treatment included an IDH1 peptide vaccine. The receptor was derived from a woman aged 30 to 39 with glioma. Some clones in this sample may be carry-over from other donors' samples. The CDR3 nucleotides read TGTGCCAGTACCCTAGGGAGGGGGGACGAAGCTTTCTTT. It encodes CASTLGRGDEAFF.